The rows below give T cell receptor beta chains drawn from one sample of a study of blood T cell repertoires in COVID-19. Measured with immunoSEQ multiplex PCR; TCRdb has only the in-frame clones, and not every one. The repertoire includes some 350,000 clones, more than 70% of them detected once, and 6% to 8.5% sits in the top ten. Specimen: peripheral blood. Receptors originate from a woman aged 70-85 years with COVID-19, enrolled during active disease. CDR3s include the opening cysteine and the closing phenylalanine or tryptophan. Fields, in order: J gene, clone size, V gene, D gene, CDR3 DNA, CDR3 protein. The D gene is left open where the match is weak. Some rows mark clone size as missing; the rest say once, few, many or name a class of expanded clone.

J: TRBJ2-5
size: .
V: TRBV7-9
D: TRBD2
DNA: TGTGCCAGCAGCTCGGGACTAGCGGGCAAAGAGACCCAGTACTTC
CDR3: CASSSGLAGKETQYF

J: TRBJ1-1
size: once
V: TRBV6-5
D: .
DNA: TGTGCCAGCAGTTACTCATCGACACCTAACACTGAAGCTTTCTTT
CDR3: CASSYSSTPNTEAFF

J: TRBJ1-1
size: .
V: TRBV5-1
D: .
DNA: TGCGCCAGCAGCTTAGGGGTAAATGATGCTGAAGCTTTCTTT
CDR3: CASSLGVNDAEAFF

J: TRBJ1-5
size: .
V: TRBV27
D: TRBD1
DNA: TGTGCCAGCAGCTCCGGGACAGGTACTCAGCCCCAGCATTTT
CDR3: CASSSGTGTQPQHF

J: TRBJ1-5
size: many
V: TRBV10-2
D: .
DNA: TGCGCCAGCAACCAGGGATGGGATCAGCCCCAGCATTTT
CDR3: CASNQGWDQPQHF

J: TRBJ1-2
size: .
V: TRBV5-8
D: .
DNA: TGTGCCAGCATCGCCGATCGGGTTGAGTATGGCTACACCTTC
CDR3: CASIADRVEYGYTF

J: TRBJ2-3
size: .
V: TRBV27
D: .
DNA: TGTGCCAGCAGTGAGACAGAGATCAGCACAGATACGCAGTATTTT
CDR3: CASSETEISTDTQYF

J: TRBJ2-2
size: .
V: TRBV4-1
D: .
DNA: TGCGCCAGCAGCCAAGAAGGTCCCGGGACTGCGAACACCGGGGAGCTGTTTTTT
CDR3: CASSQEGPGTANTGELFF

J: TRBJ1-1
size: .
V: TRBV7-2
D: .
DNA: TGTGCCAGCAGCTTAGCGTCCGGGAACACTGAAGCTTTCTTT
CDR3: CASSLASGNTEAFF

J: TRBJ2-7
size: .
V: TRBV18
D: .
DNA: TGTGCCAGCTCACCACGGGGGCTATCCCCTTACGAGCAGTACTTC
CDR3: CASSPRGLSPYEQYF

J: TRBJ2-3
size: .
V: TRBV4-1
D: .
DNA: TGCGCCAGCAGCCAAGATGCGGGTAGGGGAGCGGGTCCCACAGATACGCAGTATTTT
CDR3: CASSQDAGRGAGPTDTQYF

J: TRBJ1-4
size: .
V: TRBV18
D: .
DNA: TGTGCCAGCTCACCAGGGGGGACTAATGAAAAACTGTTTTTT
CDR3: CASSPGGTNEKLFF

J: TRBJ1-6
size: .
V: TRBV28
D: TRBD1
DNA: TGTGCCAGCAGTTTTGCAGGGGGTGCCTATAATTCACCCCTCCACTTT
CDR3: CASSFAGGAYNSPLHF

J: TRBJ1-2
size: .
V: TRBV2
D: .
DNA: TGTGCCAGCAGTGAAGTTCCTACCGGTGGCTACACCTTC
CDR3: CASSEVPTGGYTF

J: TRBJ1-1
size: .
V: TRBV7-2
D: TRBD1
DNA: TGTGCCAGCAGCGAGGACAGGGGGCCAGCTTTCTTT
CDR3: CASSEDRGPAFF

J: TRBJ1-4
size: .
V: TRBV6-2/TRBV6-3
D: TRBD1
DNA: TGTGCCAGCAGTTCGGGAAGGACAGGGAATGAAAAACTGTTTTTT
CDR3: CASSSGRTGNEKLFF